The clone carrying this TCR beta chain showed up just once. Its antigen is not known. The sample comes from a study of OX40 agonist ivuxolimab in advanced cancers. Systemic immunosuppression or a history of autoimmune disease excluded patients. Broader study findings: Among T cells, CD8+ cells averaged more expanded clones than CD4+ cells.

Assay used: immunoSEQ multiplex PCR; TCRdb lists only in-frame clones, some missing. The sample consists of approximately 84,000 clones, 90% to 95% of them appearing once. Trimming took 5 bases from V and 4 from J; bases not matched to a gene: 5. This CDR3 is 15 amino acids long. CDR1 is SEHNR, CDR2 FQNEAQ, per germline (reference sequence). This sequence was found in an adult with an advanced solid tumor such as melanoma, head and neck, liver or kidney cancer. The rearrangement joins TRBV7-9 to TRBJ2-2, with 9 bases aligning to TRBD1. Material: CD4+ or CD8+ T cells sorted from blood, obtained in a trial of the OX40 agonist ivuxolimab. In DNA, the CDR3 is TGTGCCAGCAGCCAGGACAGGGGCCTCACCGGGGAGCTGTTTTTT. Its protein product is CASSQDRGLTGELFF.